The next 12 T cell receptor beta chains were all read from a single sample in a study of regulatory T cells in long-lasting Graves disease. The time point: persistent/refractory GD, antithyroid drugs over 5 years with positive TRAb. The TCR library was made from RNA that had been extracted from PBMCs in TRIzol. Relying on iRepertoire HTBI primers and Arm-PCR of CDR3 regions, the team built TCR beta libraries. TCRdb used MiXCR to reprocess the multiplex PCR reads, holding one entry per CDR3 protein. The data show 400,000 to 500,000 distinct CDR3 sequences, roughly 21% seen once. The sequencing used peripheral blood mononuclear cells (PBMCs), collected when the disease was refractory, from a patient treated with antithyroid drugs. These receptors were collected from a female donor with Graves disease.

This clonotype was recorded at least ten times. This chain links TRBV28 with TRBJ1-5, with 9 bases that match TRBD1. CDR3 length: 14 amino acids. In germline, CDR1 is MDHEN, CDR2 SYDVKM. V trimming: 3 bases; J trimming: 15 bases; junction bases outside the gene matches: 12. The CDR3 DNA sequence: TGTGCCAGCAGTTTGGGACAGGGTCAAAGTAGTTGGCATTTT. Protein product: CASSLGQGQSSWHF. Drawing the rest from reference TRBV28 and TRBJ1-5, the complete variable domain is DVKVTQSSRYLVKRTGEKVFLECVQDMDHENMFWYRQDPGLGLRLIYFSYDVKMKEKGDIPEGYSVSREKKERFSLILESASTNQTSMYLCASSLGQGQSSWHFGDGTRLSIL.

There are many counts of this clonotype. V and J are TRBV7-9 and TRBJ1-4; D is possibly TRBD1 (5 bases). Germline V gene sequence: CDR1 SEHNR, CDR2 FQNEAQ (reference sequence). Trimming pared 5 bases from V and 6 bases from J, leaving 13 bases between. CDR3 length equals 14 residues. In nucleotides, the CDR3 is TGTGCCAGCAGCCGCCCGCTGGGGGATGAAAAACTGTTTTTT. This sequence encodes CASSRPLGDEKLFF.

The genes are TRBV5-4 and TRBJ2-5; D is ambiguous. The length of the CDR3 is 13 residues. CDR1 and CDR2 from the germline V gene are SGHNT and YYREEE (reference sequence). The germline V and J ends were trimmed by 4 bases and 4 bases, with 11 bases remaining between them. Here the CDR3 DNA reads TGTGCCAGCAGCAGAGGACGAGGAGAGACCCAGTACTTC. This gives the protein CASSRGRGETQYF.

This clonotype was seen at least ten times. This chain uses TRBV2 with TRBJ2-6; D unclear. Germline V gene lookup returns CDR1 SNHLY and CDR2 FYNNEI. The CDR3 spans 17 residues. V was trimmed by 4 bases and J by 0 bases, leaving 13 bases between them. Here the CDR3 DNA reads TGTGCCAGCAGTGTAGGGCCTTTAAACTCTGGGGCCAACGTCCTGACTTTC. Amino acid sequence: CASSVGPLNSGANVLTF.

The chain joins TRBV27 to TRBJ2-2, with TRBD1 matching over 9 bases. Per germline, CDR1 MNHEY and CDR2 SMNVEV (reference sequence). The CDR3 is made up of 15 amino acids. Trimming removed 5 bases from V and 6 bases from J; junction bases left unmatched: 7. This CDR3 is CASSELQGAAGELFF. CDR3 nucleotides: TGTGCCAGCAGTGAACTACAGGGGGCGGCCGGGGAGCTGTTTTTT.

Notes on this clonotype: A single base is all that separates this from a far larger clone, so a read error is likely. This chain uses TRBV6-2 or TRBV6-3 with TRBJ1-5; 10 nucleotides line up with TRBD1. From germline, CDR1 is MNHEY and CDR2 SVGEGT. This CDR3 has 14 amino acids. With V trimmed by 5 bases and J by 6 bases, 4 bases remained unmatched. Here the CDR3 DNA reads TGTGCCAGCAGTGGGACAGGGGTGGGTCAGCCCCAGCATTTT. Amino acids: CASSGTGVGQPQHF.

The gene calls are TRBV12-3 or TRBV12-4 and TRBJ2-2; 8 bases fit TRBD1. Trimming took 4 bases from V and 6 from J; bases not matched to a gene: 4. This CDR3 region has 14 residues. The CDR3 coding sequence is TGTGCCAGCAGTTCGGACAGGGCGGCCGGGGAGCTGTTTTTT. Amino acid sequence: CASSSDRAAGELFF.

This clonotype was seen ten or more times. This chain uses TRBV6-1 with TRBJ1-6; D ambiguous. With 8 bases removed from V and 8 bases from J, the gap between germline ends came to 13 bases. The germline gives CDR1 MNHNS, CDR2 SASEGT. The CDR3 runs to 13 residues. The CDR3 protein is CASSRSIDSPLHF. The CDR3, as DNA: TGTGCCAGCTCCCGGAGCATCGATTCACCCCTCCACTTT.

The table lists this clonotype with a count of one. V and J are TRBV24-1 and TRBJ2-3; D remains unclear. The CDR3 runs 13 residues. The V gene's germline CDR1 is KGHDR and CDR2 SFDVKD. The V end lost 3 bases, the J end lost 5 bases, and 8 bases lay between the germline ends. This CDR3 is CATSDITGDTQYF. CDR3 bases: TGTGCCACCAGTGATATAACGGGAGATACGCAGTATTTT.

The chain has TRBV14 and TRBJ2-2; TRBD2 aligns across 7 bases. Germline-derived CDR1 and CDR2 are SGHDN and FVKESK. The CDR3 sequence is 17 residues long. The V and J ends lost 3 bases and 9 bases, in that order; junction bases with no gene match: 16. In DNA form, the CDR3 reads TGTGCCAGCAGCCACTCCCGGGGGAGGCGGGAGTCCCGGGAGCTGTTTTTT. Residues: CASSHSRGRRESRELFF.

This clonotype has a count of ten or more. The genes are TRBV28 and TRBJ2-7; the D gene is possibly TRBD2 (6 bases). The CDR3 spans 16 residues. The V end lost 5 bases, the J end lost 3 bases, and 20 bases lay between the germline ends. From germline, CDR1 is MDHEN and CDR2 SYDVKM. The CDR3 reads CASSGSSASHHYEQYF. The CDR3 DNA is TGTGCCAGCAGTGGGTCTAGCGCGTCCCACCACTACGAGCAGTACTTC.

This chain links TRBV18 with TRBJ1-1; weak D call: TRBD1 (5 bases). From germline, CDR1 is KGHSH and CDR2 LQKENI. This CDR3 is 17 amino acids long. Trimming pared 0 bases from V and 3 bases from J, leaving 17 bases between. CDR3 region: CASSPPVGRGIDTEAFF. The CDR3 DNA reads TGTGCCAGCTCACCACCGGTCGGGAGGGGAATAGACACTGAAGCTTTCTTT.